This entry describes one T cell receptor (beta chain). Germline CDR1 SEHNR, CDR2 FQNEAQ (reference sequence). The CDR3 loop spans 15 amino acids. V lost 4 bases and J lost 3, with 14 bases in between. TCRdb re-called the RT-PCR reads with MiXCR, one entry per CDR3 protein. The table lists more than 600,000 distinct CDR3 sequences, 12% to 15% of them singletons. The clonotype comes from a female donor in good health, serving as a healthy control. The chain has TRBV7-9 and TRBJ2-3; D uncertain. The specimen sequenced was memory CD4+ T cells from blood. The CDR3 here is CASSSPALRTDTQYF. In DNA, the CDR3 is TGTGCCAGCAGCTCCCCGGCGCTACGTACAGATACGCAGTATTTT.